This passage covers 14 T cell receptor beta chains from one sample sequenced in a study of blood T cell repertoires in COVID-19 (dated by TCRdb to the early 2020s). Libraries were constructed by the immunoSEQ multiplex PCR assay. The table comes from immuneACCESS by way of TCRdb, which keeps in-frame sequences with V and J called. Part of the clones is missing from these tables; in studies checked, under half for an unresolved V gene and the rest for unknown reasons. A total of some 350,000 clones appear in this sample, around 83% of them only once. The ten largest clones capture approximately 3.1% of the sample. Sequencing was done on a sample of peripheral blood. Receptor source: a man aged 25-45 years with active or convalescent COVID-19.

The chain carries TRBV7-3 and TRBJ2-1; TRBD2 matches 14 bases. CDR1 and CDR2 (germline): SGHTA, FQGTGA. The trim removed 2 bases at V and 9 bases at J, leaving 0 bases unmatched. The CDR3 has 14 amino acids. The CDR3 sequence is CASSLGTSGSEQFF. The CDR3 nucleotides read TGTGCCAGCAGCTTAGGGACTAGCGGGAGTGAGCAGTTCTTC.

The CDR3 nucleotides read TGCGCCAGCAGCCGGTCTAGCGGGAGGGCCTACGAGCAGTACTTC. It codes for CASSRSSGRAYEQYF. V usage is TRBV4-3 and J usage is TRBJ2-7; 12 bases line up with TRBD2. Losses at the gene ends were 4 bases for V and 2 bases for J; bases not matched to a gene: 3. CDR1 and CDR2 from the germline V gene are LGHNA and YSLEER. The CDR3 is 15 residues long.

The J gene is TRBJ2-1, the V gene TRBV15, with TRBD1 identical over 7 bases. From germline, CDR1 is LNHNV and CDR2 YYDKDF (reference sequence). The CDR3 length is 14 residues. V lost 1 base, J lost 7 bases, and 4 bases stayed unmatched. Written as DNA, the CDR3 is TGTGCCACCAGCAGAGGAGGGGGCGTGAATGAGCAGTTCTTC. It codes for CATSRGGGVNEQFF.

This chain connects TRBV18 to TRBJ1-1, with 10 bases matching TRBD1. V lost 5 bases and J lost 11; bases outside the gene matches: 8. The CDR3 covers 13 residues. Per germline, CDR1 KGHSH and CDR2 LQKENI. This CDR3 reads CASSGTGARVAFF. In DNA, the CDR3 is TGTGCCAGCTCAGGGACAGGGGCGCGAGTCGCTTTCTTT.

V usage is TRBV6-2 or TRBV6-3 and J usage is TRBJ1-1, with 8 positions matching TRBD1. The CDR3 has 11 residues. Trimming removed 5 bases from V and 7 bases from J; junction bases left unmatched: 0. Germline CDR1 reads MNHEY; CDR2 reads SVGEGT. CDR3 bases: TGTGCCAGCAGTGACAGGGGTGAAGCTTTCTTT. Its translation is CASSDRGEAFF.

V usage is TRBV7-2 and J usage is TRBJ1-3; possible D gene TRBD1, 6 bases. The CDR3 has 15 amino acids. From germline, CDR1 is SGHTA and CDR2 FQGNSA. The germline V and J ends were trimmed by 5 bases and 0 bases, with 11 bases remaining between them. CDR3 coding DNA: TGTGCCAGCAGCCTGACAGGACTCTCTGGAAACACCATATATTTT. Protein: CASSLTGLSGNTIYF.

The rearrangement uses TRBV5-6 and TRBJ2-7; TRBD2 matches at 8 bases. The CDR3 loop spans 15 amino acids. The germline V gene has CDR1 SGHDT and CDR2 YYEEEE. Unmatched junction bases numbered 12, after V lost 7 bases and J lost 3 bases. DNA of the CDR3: TGTGCCAGCGGCCCTCTTAGCGGGGCAGACTACGAGCAGTACTTC. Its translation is CASGPLSGADYEQYF.

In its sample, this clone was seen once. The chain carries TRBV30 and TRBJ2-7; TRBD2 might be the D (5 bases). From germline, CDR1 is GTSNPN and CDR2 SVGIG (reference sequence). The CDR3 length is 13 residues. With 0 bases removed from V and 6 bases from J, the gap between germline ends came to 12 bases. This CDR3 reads CAWSVKEEAEQYF. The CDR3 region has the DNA TGTGCCTGGAGTGTTAAGGAGGAGGCCGAGCAGTACTTC.

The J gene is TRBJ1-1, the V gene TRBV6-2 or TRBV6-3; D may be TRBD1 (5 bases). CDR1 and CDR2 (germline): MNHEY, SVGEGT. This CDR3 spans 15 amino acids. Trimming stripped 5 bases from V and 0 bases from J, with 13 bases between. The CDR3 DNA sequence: TGTGCCAGCAGTCCCGGGGGGACGGTGAACACTGAAGCTTTCTTT. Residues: CASSPGGTVNTEAFF.

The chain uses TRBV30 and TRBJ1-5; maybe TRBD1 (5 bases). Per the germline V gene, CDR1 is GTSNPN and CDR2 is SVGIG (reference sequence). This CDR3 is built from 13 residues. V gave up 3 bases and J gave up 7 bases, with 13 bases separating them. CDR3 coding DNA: TGTGCCTGGAGCCCAGTGGGGCACCAGCCCCAGCATTTT. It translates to CAWSPVGHQPQHF. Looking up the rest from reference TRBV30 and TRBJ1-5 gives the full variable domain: SQTIHQWPATLVQPVGSPLSLECTVEGTSNPNLYWYRQAAGRGLQLLFYSVGIGQISSEVPQNLSASRPQDRQFILSSKKLLLSDSGFYLCAWSPVGHQPQHFGDGTRLSIL.

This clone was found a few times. The CDR3 sequence is CASSGQGGDSPLHF. CDR3 DNA sequence: TGTGCCAGTAGTGGACAGGGAGGGGATTCACCCCTCCACTTT. The J gene is TRBJ1-6, the V gene TRBV19; TRBD1 aligns across 8 bases. Germline V gene data show CDR1 as LNHDA and CDR2 as SQIVND (reference sequence). CDR3 size: 14 residues. J gave up 8 bases and V 5 bases, and 5 bases lay outside the gene matches.

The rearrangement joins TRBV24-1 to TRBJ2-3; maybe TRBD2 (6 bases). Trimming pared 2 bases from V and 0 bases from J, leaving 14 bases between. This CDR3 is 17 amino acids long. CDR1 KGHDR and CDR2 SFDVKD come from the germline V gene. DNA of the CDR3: TGTGCCACCAGTGATTACCTCGGGGGAGTTAGCACAGATACGCAGTATTTT. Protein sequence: CATSDYLGGVSTDTQYF.

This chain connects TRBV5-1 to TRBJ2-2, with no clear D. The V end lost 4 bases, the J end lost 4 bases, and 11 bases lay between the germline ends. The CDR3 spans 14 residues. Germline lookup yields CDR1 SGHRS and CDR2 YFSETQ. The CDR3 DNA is TGCGCCAGCAGCCGCGAAACCTTCACCGGGGAGCTGTTTTTT. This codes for CASSRETFTGELFF.

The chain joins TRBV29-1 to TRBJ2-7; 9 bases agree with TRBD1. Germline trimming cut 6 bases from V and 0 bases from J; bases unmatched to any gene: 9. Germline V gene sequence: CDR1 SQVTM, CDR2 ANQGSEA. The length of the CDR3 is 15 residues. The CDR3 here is CSVRLRDRVSYEQYF. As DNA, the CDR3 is TGCAGCGTGAGACTCCGGGACAGGGTCTCCTACGAGCAGTACTTC.